This is a list of T cell receptor beta chains from one sample in a study of CD8 T cells in ankylosing spondylitis. TCRdb redid the calling of the 5' RACE reads with MiXCR, one entry per CDR3 protein. The data contain about 440,000 distinct CDR3 sequences, roughly 15% of them singletons. The sample taken for sequencing was blood, either unsorted or a sorted T cell fraction (not recorded which). These receptors came from a male donor with ankylosing spondylitis. Both conserved end residues are part of each CDR3. The D gene is left open where the match is weak. The size field is filled for only some rows; it gives once, few, many or a size class.

CDR3 protein,CDR3 DNA,V gene,J gene,D gene,clone size
CSVELRNTEAFF,TGCAGCGTTGAGCTCCGGAACACTGAAGCTTTCTTT,TRBV29-1,TRBJ1-1,NA,many
CSAVEGGGPDTQYF,TGCAGTGCGGTAGAGGGAGGGGGTCCAGATACGCAGTATTTT,TRBV20-1,TRBJ2-3,NA,few
CASNLLGQRDTEAFF,TGTGCCAGCAACTTATTGGGACAGAGGGACACTGAAGCTTTCTTT,TRBV11-3,TRBJ1-1,TRBD1,NA
CASSFGDSSYEQYF,TGTGCCAGCAGTTTTGGGGACAGCTCCTACGAGCAGTACTTC,TRBV6-5,TRBJ2-7,TRBD1,NA
CAWSWGGEAFF,TGTGCCTGGAGCTGGGGAGGGGAAGCTTTCTTT,TRBV30,TRBJ1-1,NA,many
CSARRTASNQPQHF,TGCAGTGCTAGAAGGACAGCTAGCAATCAGCCCCAGCATTTT,TRBV20-1,TRBJ1-5,NA,few
CSVAPLAAQETQYF,TGCAGCGTCGCACCCCTAGCGGCACAAGAGACCCAGTACTTC,TRBV29-1,TRBJ2-5,TRBD2,NA
CASSEFPGRNEQFF,TGCGCCAGCAGTGAGTTCCCAGGGAGGAATGAGCAGTTCTTC,TRBV10-1,TRBJ2-1,NA,many
CASTHPQGNTEAFF,TGTGCCAGCACCCACCCACAGGGGAACACTGAAGCTTTCTTT,TRBV2,TRBJ1-1,NA,few
CASSSFPSGSTDTQYF,TGTGCCAGCAGTTCGTTCCCTAGCGGTAGCACAGATACGCAGTATTTT,TRBV28,TRBJ2-3,TRBD2,NA
CASSLFRQRPLPYEQYF,TGTGCCAGCAGCTTGTTCCGACAGAGGCCCCTACCCTACGAGCAGTACTTC,TRBV5-6,TRBJ2-7,NA,NA
CAWRRDSNYGYTF,TGTGCCTGGAGGCGGGACAGCAACTATGGCTACACCTTC,TRBV30,TRBJ1-2,TRBD1,few
CSASASSGKPQLYYGYTF,TGCAGTGCTAGCGCATCCTCCGGGAAGCCCCAACTTTACTATGGCTACACCTTC,TRBV20-1,TRBJ1-2,NA,NA
CASSPIGSSGNTIYF,TGTGCCAGTAGTCCCATCGGGAGCTCTGGAAACACCATATATTTT,TRBV19,TRBJ1-3,NA,NA
CASSVAGGNEQFF,TGTGCCAGCAGCGTAGCTGGGGGAAATGAGCAGTTCTTC,TRBV9,TRBJ2-1,NA,few
CSALAGVPRTDTQYF,TGCAGTGCCCTGGCCGGGGTTCCGAGGACAGATACGCAGTATTTT,TRBV20-1,TRBJ2-3,NA,NA
CSASPLSGGRGETQYF,TGCAGTGCTAGCCCCCTAAGCGGGGGGCGAGGGGAGACCCAGTACTTC,TRBV20-1,TRBJ2-5,TRBD2,NA
CSARSRDAYYGYTF,TGCAGTGCTAGAAGCCGTGACGCATACTATGGCTACACCTTC,TRBV20-1,TRBJ1-2,NA,few
CASSLGTRQGSYEQYF,TGCGCCAGCAGCTTGGGGACCCGACAGGGGTCCTACGAGCAGTACTTC,TRBV5-1,TRBJ2-7,TRBD1,NA
CASSGADRGDTEAFF,TGCGCCAGCAGCGGGGCGGACAGGGGAGACACTGAAGCTTTCTTT,TRBV5-1,TRBJ1-1,TRBD1,few
CASSSEGVKDQETQYF,TGCGCCAGCAGCTCCGAGGGGGTAAAGGACCAAGAGACCCAGTACTTC,TRBV5-1,TRBJ2-5,NA,many
CASRMDRGYSYEQYF,TGTGCCAGCAGAATGGACAGGGGGTACTCCTACGAGCAGTACTTC,TRBV27,TRBJ2-7,TRBD1,few
CASRPTSLSYEQYF,TGTGCCAGCAGACCTACTTCTCTCTCCTACGAGCAGTACTTC,TRBV6-1,TRBJ2-7,NA,NA
CASSPRTSPYNEQFF,TGTGCCAGCAGCCCCCGGACTAGTCCCTACAATGAGCAGTTCTTC,TRBV11-2,TRBJ2-1,TRBD2,NA
CAWSNPGQGAYEQYF,TGTGCCTGGAGTAATCCGGGACAGGGGGCCTACGAGCAGTACTTC,TRBV30,TRBJ2-7,TRBD1,few
CSASEGGPTDTQYF,TGCAGTGCGTCAGAGGGAGGGCCGACAGATACGCAGTATTTT,TRBV20-1,TRBJ2-3,TRBD2,few